The next 26 T cell receptor beta chains were all read from a single sample in a study of Graves' ophthalmopathy and Graves' hyperthyroidism. The authors amplified TCR beta CDR3 regions, and they did so from RNA transcripts for repertoire sequencing. Scientists carried out first-round RT-PCR using HTBI primers and then a second-round multiplex PCR. TCRdb independently ran MiXCR on the multiplex PCR reads; one entry per CDR3 protein. The sample lists over 650,000 distinct CDR3 sequences, roughly 39% seen once, with more than 2.5% in the top ten. The sequenced sample consisted of peripheral blood. All receptors come from an adult man with Graves' ophthalmopathy.

This rearrangement joins TRBV19 to TRBJ1-5; maybe TRBD1 (5 bases). Germline-derived CDR1 and CDR2 are LNHDA and SQIVND (reference sequence). V lost 5 bases and J 5 bases, leaving 16 bases between the germline ends. CDR3 length: 15 residues. The CDR3 DNA reads as TGTGCCAGTAGTCGGCGGACTACAGGCTATCAGCCCCAGCATTTT. It encodes CASSRRTTGYQPQHF.

The chain recombines TRBV7-9 with TRBJ1-6, with D maybe TRBD1 (5 bases). This CDR3 has 13 residues. The germline gives CDR1 SEHNR, CDR2 FQNEAQ (reference sequence). The V end lost 11 bases, the J end lost 14 bases, and 22 bases lay between the germline ends. Here the CDR3 reads CAWSVQGLGALHF. For the CDR3, the DNA is TGTGCCTGGAGTGTACAAGGGCTGGGGGCCCTCCACTTT.

There are many counts of this clonotype. The rearrangement links TRBV15 to TRBJ1-5; possible D gene TRBD1, 5 bases. CDR3 length equals 14 residues. V was trimmed by 3 bases and J by 4 bases, leaving 10 bases between them. Germline CDR1 LNHNV, CDR2 YYDKDF (reference sequence). CDR3 sequence reads: CATSRARENQPQHF. CDR3 DNA sequence: TGTGCCACCAGCAGGGCCAGGGAAAATCAGCCCCAGCATTTT.

This clonotype was picked up a small number of times. This rearrangement joins TRBV5-1 to TRBJ2-5; possibly TRBD1 for D (6 bases). Trimming shortened V by 4 bases and J by 3 bases, and 19 bases separated the two germline ends. The CDR3 runs 16 residues. Germline values: CDR1 SGHRS, CDR2 YFSETQ. This CDR3 is CASSRATGNLKETQYF. CDR3 nucleotides: TGCGCCAGCAGCCGCGCAACAGGGAACCTTAAAGAGACCCAGTACTTC. Supplemented by reference TRBV5-1 and TRBJ2-5, the full variable domain reads KAGVTQTPRYLIKTRGQQVTLSCSPISGHRSVSWYQQTPGQGLQFLFEYFSETQRNKGNFPGRFSGRQFSNSRSEMNVSTLELGDSALYLCASSRATGNLKETQYFGPGTRLLVL.

This clonotype was found a few times. The J gene is TRBJ1-5, the V gene TRBV12-3 or TRBV12-4; 9 bases are a match to TRBD1. The ends lost 7 bases at V and 0 bases at J; junction bases unmatched: 10. CDR3 length: 17 amino acids. CDR3 nucleotide sequence: TGTGCCAGCACTCCGGGACAGGGATCCTATAGCAATCAGCCCCAGCATTTT. Translation gives CASTPGQGSYSNQPQHF.

This clonotype was counted a few times. V gene TRBV4-2 combines with J gene TRBJ1-3; D remains unclear. The CDR3 runs to 16 residues. V was trimmed by 0 bases and J by 0 bases, leaving 9 bases between them. Germline lookup yields CDR1 LGHNA and CDR2 YNFKEQ. The CDR3 nucleotides read TGTGCCAGCAGCCAAGATTGGCGGAGCTCTGGAAACACCATATATTTT. It is translated as CASSQDWRSSGNTIYF.

The table lists this clonotype with many counts. The V gene is TRBV6-6, the J gene TRBJ2-7; tentative D call: TRBD1 (6 bases). Germline V gives CDR1 MNHNY, CDR2 SVGAGI (reference sequence). CDR3 length equals 15 residues. V was shortened by 2 bases and J by 4 bases, with 15 bases between the two germline ends. In DNA, the CDR3 is TGTGCCAGCAGTTACGGACAGTCATTTTCATACGAGCAGTACTTC. The encoded protein is CASSYGQSFSYEQYF.

This clonotype was seen repeatedly, ten times or more. The chain has TRBV2 and TRBJ2-7; D gene ambiguous. Trimming removed 6 bases from V and 3 bases from J, with 12 bases in between. Germline V gene sequence: CDR1 SNHLY, CDR2 FYNNEI. The CDR3 contains 13 residues. The CDR3 DNA reads TGTGCCAGCAGCACAAATAGGGACTACGAGCAGTACTTC. Protein product: CASSTNRDYEQYF.

CDR3 in amino acids: CASSPSRGQGASTGELFF. The CDR3, as DNA: TGTGCCAGCAGCCCGAGTCGGGGCCAGGGGGCAAGCACCGGGGAGCTGTTTTTT. This sequence joins TRBV11-3 and TRBJ2-2, with 8 bases fitting TRBD1. V trimming: 5 bases; J trimming: 4 bases; junction bases outside the gene matches: 15. From germline, CDR1 is SGHNT and CDR2 YENEEA. This CDR3 has 18 residues.

This clonotype came up a few times. The chain links TRBV20-1 to TRBJ2-7; D is uncertain. CDR1 and CDR2 (germline): DFQATT, SNEGSKA (reference sequence). Trimming cost V 4 bases and J 0 bases, with 16 bases left between them. The length of the CDR3 is 15 residues. CDR3 in DNA: TGCAGTGCTACCCACCTCCAGGTAAACTCCTACGAGCAGTACTTC. This gives the protein CSATHLQVNSYEQYF.

This clonotype was recorded at least ten times. The rearrangement links TRBV9 to TRBJ2-2; no firm D call. V lost 0 bases, J lost 5 bases, and 5 bases lay in between. CDR1 SGDLS and CDR2 YYNGEE come from the germline V gene. There are 13 residues in the CDR3. CDR3 region: CASSVVRTGELFF. Written as DNA, the CDR3 is TGTGCCAGCAGCGTAGTCAGGACCGGGGAGCTGTTTTTT.

Concerning this clonotype: Sequence at one end of the junction differs from germline and may be a read error. The V call is TRBV10-3, the J call TRBJ2-7; 7 nucleotides line up with TRBD1. The V gene's germline CDR1 is ENHRY and CDR2 SYGVKD. The CDR3 runs to 13 residues. The CDR3 spells CASSRKTGYEQYF. DNA for the CDR3: TGTGCCAGCAGTCGGAAGACAGGGTACGAGCAGTACTTC.

This clonotype was detected ten times or more. The chain joins TRBV7-2 to TRBJ2-7; D uncertain. This CDR3 comprises 16 residues. CDR1 and CDR2 from the germline V gene are SGHTA and FQGNSA. Trimming removed 4 bases at V and 2 bases at J, with 18 bases between. CDR3 loop: CASSSSLRFAAYEQYF. CDR3 DNA: TGTGCCAGCAGCTCGTCACTGCGATTCGCGGCCTACGAGCAGTACTTC.

This clonotype was found many times. The gene calls are TRBV9 and TRBJ1-5; 7 bases align to TRBD1. Looked up from germline, CDR1 is SGDLS and CDR2 is YYNGEE. The V and J ends lost 2 bases and 7 bases, in that order; junction bases with no gene match: 9. The CDR3 has 15 amino acids. The CDR3 protein is CASSVGQGVGQPQHF. For the CDR3, the DNA is TGTGCCAGCAGCGTTGGGCAGGGGGTTGGACAGCCCCAGCATTTT.

In this sample, this clonotype turned up many times. CDR3: CASSLDPGANSPLHF. Here the CDR3 DNA reads TGTGCCAGCAGCTTAGACCCAGGGGCGAATTCACCCCTCCACTTT. The V gene is TRBV7-2, the J gene TRBJ1-6, with a possible D match to TRBD1 (6 bases). Trimming cost V 1 base and J 7 bases, with 11 bases left between them. The CDR3 has 15 amino acids. Germline V lookup: CDR1 SGHTA, CDR2 FQGNSA.

This clonotype occurred many times. The CDR3 loop is CAFSSGHTYEQYF. The DNA for the CDR3 is TGTGCCTTCAGTTCGGGGCATACATACGAGCAGTACTTC. The chain links TRBV19 to TRBJ2-7, with D tentatively TRBD1 or TRBD2 (5 bases each). Per germline, CDR1 LNHDA and CDR2 SQIVND (reference sequence). CDR3 length equals 13 residues. The V end was cut by 11 bases, the J end by 4 bases, with 18 bases between.

The rearrangement links TRBV7-9 to TRBJ1-1; the D gene is possibly TRBD1 (6 bases). Germline-derived CDR1 and CDR2 are SEHNR and FQNEAQ (reference sequence). Trimming stripped 5 bases from V and 2 bases from J, with 12 bases between. This CDR3 comprises 14 residues. CDR3 loop: CASSGRDKNTEAFF. CDR3 bases: TGTGCCAGCAGCGGGAGGGACAAAAACACTGAAGCTTTCTTT.

This clonotype came up many times. The rearrangement joins TRBV7-9 to TRBJ2-2; D uncertain. The CDR3 is 13 residues long. In germline, CDR1 is SEHNR, CDR2 FQNEAQ (reference sequence). Trimming removed 2 bases at V and 6 bases at J, with 7 bases between. The CDR3 region is CASSLSVSGELFF. CDR3 bases: TGTGCCAGCAGCTTAAGTGTCTCCGGGGAGCTGTTTTTT.

This clonotype was seen repeatedly, ten times or more. The chain employs TRBV20-1 and TRBJ2-5; maybe TRBD1 (6 bases). Germline assignment: CDR1 DFQATT and CDR2 SNEGSKA (reference sequence). V was trimmed by 3 bases and J by 1 base, leaving 12 bases between them. The CDR3 has 14 amino acids. The CDR3 here is CSASRATGQETQYF. CDR3 coding DNA: TGCAGTGCTAGTCGAGCGACAGGCCAAGAGACCCAGTACTTC.

This clonotype was counted at least ten times. The V and J genes are TRBV25-1 and TRBJ1-6; D ambiguous. CDR3 size: 16 residues. Deletions cut 4 bases from V and 0 bases from J, with 10 bases between. In germline, CDR1 is MGHDK, CDR2 SYGVNS. CDR3 DNA sequence: TGTGCCAGCAGTGGTTCTGGGAGCTCCTATAATTCACCCCTCCACTTT. The encoded protein is CASSGSGSSYNSPLHF.

There are many counts of this clonotype. V usage is TRBV4-1 and J usage is TRBJ1-2, with D uncertain. Germline V gene lookup returns CDR1 MGHRA and CDR2 YSYEKL. The CDR3 sequence is 15 residues long. Trimming took off 1 base at V and 2 bases at J, with 11 bases between the two ends. The CDR3 nucleotides are TGCGCCAGCAGCCAAGCGGGATTCAAGAACTATGGCTACACCTTC. Amino acid sequence: CASSQAGFKNYGYTF.

The chain has TRBV24-1 and TRBJ1-5, with 7 bases aligning to TRBD1. The V segment lost 9 bases and the J segment 3 bases; nucleotides outside the gene matches: 7. CDR3 length equals 14 residues. Germline V gene lookup returns CDR1 KGHDR and CDR2 SFDVKD. The CDR3 nucleotides are TGTGCCACCTCAGAGGACAGGATCAATCAGCCCCAGCATTTT. It translates to CATSEDRINQPQHF.

A word on this clonotype: One end of the junction is discordant with germline, which a read error may explain. The CDR3 loop reads CSASSWTSGRAEVYEQCF. The CDR3 nucleotides are TGCAGTGCTAGTTCCTGGACTAGCGGGAGGGCCGAGGTGTACGAGCAGTGCTTC. The V gene is TRBV20-1, the J gene TRBJ2-7, with 15 bases identical to TRBD2. The germline V gene has CDR1 DFQATT and CDR2 SNEGSKA (reference sequence). CDR3 size: 18 residues.

This clonotype was counted a single time. This chain uses TRBV19 with TRBJ2-2, with 7 bases lining up with TRBD1. Germline V gene sequence: CDR1 LNHDA, CDR2 SQIVND (reference sequence). The J segment lost 6 bases and the V segment lost 2 bases, leaving 9 bases of the junction unmatched. The CDR3 is 16 amino acids. The DNA of the CDR3 is TGTGCCAGTAGTATATCCGGGACAGCTTCGGCCGGGGAGCTGTTTTTT. Protein sequence: CASSISGTASAGELFF.

Only a few counts were recorded for this clonotype. This chain connects TRBV6-6 to TRBJ1-5; possible D gene TRBD1, 5 bases. V dropped 6 bases and J dropped 0 bases, with 9 bases sitting between them. Germline V lookup: CDR1 MNHNY, CDR2 SVGAGI (reference sequence). CDR3 length: 14 residues. In DNA, the CDR3 is TGTGCCAGCAGGACAGAGATTAGCAATCAGCCCCAGCATTTT. Encoded protein: CASRTEISNQPQHF.

Many counts were recorded for this clonotype. The V call is TRBV15, the J call TRBJ2-2, with 12 bases matching TRBD1. This CDR3 region has 15 residues. Germline CDR1 is LNHNV and CDR2 is YYDKDF (reference sequence). Trimming at V came to 6 bases and at J to 8 bases, leaving 7 bases not matched to a gene. CDR3 protein: CATRTGQGASGELFF. The CDR3 DNA reads as TGTGCCACCAGGACGGGACAGGGGGCATCAGGGGAGCTGTTTTTT.